The 9 T cell receptor beta chains in this list originate from one sample, sequenced in a study of early T cells in non-severe SARS-CoV-2 infection. TCRdb re-called the 5' RACE reads with MiXCR, one entry per CDR3 protein. Among 70,000 to 90,000 distinct CDR3 sequences listed, roughly 16% were seen once. Sequencing used whole blood. The receptors here all came from an adult who was a healthcare worker with PCR-confirmed SARS-CoV-2 infection or an uninfected control (not recorded which).

This clonotype appeared once. The rearrangement joins TRBV10-3 to TRBJ1-1; 7 bases agree with TRBD1. Germline loops: CDR1 ENHRY, CDR2 SYGVKD. This CDR3 spans 14 amino acids. Germline trimming cut 5 bases from V and 4 bases from J; bases unmatched to any gene: 7. This CDR3 is CAISSGTVSTEAFF. CDR3 bases: TGTGCCATCAGTTCCGGGACAGTTAGCACTGAAGCTTTCTTT.

This clonotype was seen many times. This chain joins TRBV6-6 and TRBJ1-3; perhaps TRBD1 as D (5 bases). CDR3 length: 18 amino acids. Between the trimmed V and J ends, which lost 4 bases and 1 base, there was a span of 20 bases. The V gene's germline CDR1 is MNHNY and CDR2 SVGAGI (reference sequence). The CDR3 DNA follows: TGTGCCAGCAGTTTACTCGGGACGGTTTCGGGGTCTGGAAACACCATATATTTT. Protein product: CASSLLGTVSGSGNTIYF.

The chain uses TRBV5-4 and TRBJ2-3; the D gene is possibly TRBD2 (6 bases). Germline lookup yields CDR1 SGHNT and CDR2 YYREEE (reference sequence). V dropped 0 bases and J dropped 0 bases, with 14 bases sitting between them. The CDR3 contains 17 residues. The CDR3 region is CASSLGAGSTSTDTQYF. As DNA, the CDR3 is TGTGCCAGCAGCTTGGGGGCGGGGTCTACTAGCACAGATACGCAGTATTTT.

This clonotype was seen a handful of times. An end of the junction does not agree with germline; a read error may underlie this. The J gene is TRBJ2-1, the V gene TRBV18; TRBD1 aligns across 7 bases. The CDR3 is made up of 15 amino acids. The germline V gene encodes CDR1 KGHSH and CDR2 LQKENI. The CDR3 is CASPPRGGPYNEQFF. CDR3 bases: TGTGCCAGCCCACCGAGAGGGGGCCCCTACAATGAGCAGTTCTTC.

This clonotype was seen repeatedly, ten times or more. This chain uses TRBV5-4 with TRBJ2-3; 7 bases line up with TRBD2. Per germline, CDR1 SGHNT and CDR2 YYREEE (reference sequence). The CDR3 consists of 14 residues. J gave up 2 bases and V 7 bases, and 7 bases lay outside the gene matches. The CDR3 nucleotides read TGTGCCAGCGGACCGGGACTAATCACAGATACGCAGTATTTT. This gives the protein CASGPGLITDTQYF.

V usage is TRBV6-1 and J usage is TRBJ2-3; 8 bases line up with TRBD2. The CDR3 length is 16 residues. Trimming cost V 7 bases and J 0 bases; bases outside gene matches: 9. The V gene's germline CDR1 is MNHNS and CDR2 SASEGT. The CDR3 DNA sequence: TGTGCCAGCAAGCCCTTAGCGGGGCCCAGCACAGATACGCAGTATTTT. Encoded protein: CASKPLAGPSTDTQYF.

The rearrangement links TRBV24-1 to TRBJ2-1; 9 nucleotides align to TRBD2. The V segment lost 9 bases and the J segment 2 bases; nucleotides outside the gene matches: 10. CDR1 is KGHDR and CDR2 is SFDVKD in the germline V gene. The CDR3 totals 16 residues. Written as DNA, the CDR3 is TGTGCCACCGGTGCTCAGCGGGGGGCTACCTACAATGAGCAGTTCTTC. Amino acid sequence: CATGAQRGATYNEQFF.

This sequence joins TRBV9 and TRBJ2-2; 8 positions agree with TRBD2. The junction had 5 bases not matched to a gene; V was cut back by 0 bases and J by 13 bases. Germline loops: CDR1 SGDLS, CDR2 YYNGEE. This CDR3 has 13 amino acids. The CDR3 region is CASSVEGTSGLFF. The CDR3 nucleotides read TGTGCCAGCAGCGTAGAGGGGACTAGTGGGCTGTTTTTT.

This clonotype has only a few counts. The V and J genes are TRBV6-5 and TRBJ2-5, with 7 bases identical to TRBD1. The J segment lost 1 base and the V segment lost 6 bases, leaving 5 bases of the junction unmatched. There are 14 residues in the CDR3. The germline V gene encodes CDR1 MNHEY and CDR2 SVGAGI. As DNA, the CDR3 is TGTGCCAGCAGCCCCGGACAGGTCCAAGAGACCCAGTACTTC. Translated, it gives CASSPGQVQETQYF.